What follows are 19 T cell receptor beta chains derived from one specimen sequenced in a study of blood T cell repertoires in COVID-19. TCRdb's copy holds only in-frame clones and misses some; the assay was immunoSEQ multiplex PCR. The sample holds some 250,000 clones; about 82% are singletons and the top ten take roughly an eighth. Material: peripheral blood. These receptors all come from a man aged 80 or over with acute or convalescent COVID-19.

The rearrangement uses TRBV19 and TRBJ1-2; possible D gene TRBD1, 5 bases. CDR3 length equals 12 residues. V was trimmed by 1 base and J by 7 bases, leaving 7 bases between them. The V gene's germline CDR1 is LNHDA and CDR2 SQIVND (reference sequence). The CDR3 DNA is TGTGCCAGTAGTATAGCGGACACTGGCTACACCTTC. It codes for CASSIADTGYTF.

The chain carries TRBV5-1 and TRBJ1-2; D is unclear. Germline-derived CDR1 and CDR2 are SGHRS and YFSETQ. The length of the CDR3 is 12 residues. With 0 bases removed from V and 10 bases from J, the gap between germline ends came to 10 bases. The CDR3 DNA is TGCGCCAGCAGCTTGGGACACGAAGACTACACCTTC. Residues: CASSLGHEDYTF.

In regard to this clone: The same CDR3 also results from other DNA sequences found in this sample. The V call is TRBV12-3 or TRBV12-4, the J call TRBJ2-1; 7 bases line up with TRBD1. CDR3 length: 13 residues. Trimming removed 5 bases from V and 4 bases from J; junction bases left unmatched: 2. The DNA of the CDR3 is TGTGCCAGCAGTCCACAGGGGTACAATGAGCAGTTCTTC. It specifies CASSPQGYNEQFF.

CDR3 in DNA: TGTGCCAGCAGTGAAAGGGCAGGGATGGGGCGAAACTATGGCTACACCTTC. Translated: CASSERAGMGRNYGYTF. The chain links TRBV6-1 to TRBJ1-2; tentative D call: TRBD1 (5 bases). The V gene's germline CDR1 is MNHNS and CDR2 SASEGT. The CDR3 loop spans 17 amino acids. V was clipped by 2 bases and J by 2 bases, with 18 bases between them.

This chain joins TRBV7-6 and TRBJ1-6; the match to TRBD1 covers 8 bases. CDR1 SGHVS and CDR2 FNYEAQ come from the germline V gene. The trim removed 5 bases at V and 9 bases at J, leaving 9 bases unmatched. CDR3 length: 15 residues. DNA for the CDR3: TGTGCCAGCAGCACGACAGGGGCCCAAGGTTCACCCCTCCACTTT. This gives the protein CASSTTGAQGSPLHF.

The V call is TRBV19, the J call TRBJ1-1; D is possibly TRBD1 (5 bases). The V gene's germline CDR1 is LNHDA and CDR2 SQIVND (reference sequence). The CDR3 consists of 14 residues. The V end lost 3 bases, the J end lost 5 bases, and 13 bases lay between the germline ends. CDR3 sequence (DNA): TGTGCCAGTAGTATCCTAACGGGGGGAACTGAAGCTTTCTTT. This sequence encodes CASSILTGGTEAFF.

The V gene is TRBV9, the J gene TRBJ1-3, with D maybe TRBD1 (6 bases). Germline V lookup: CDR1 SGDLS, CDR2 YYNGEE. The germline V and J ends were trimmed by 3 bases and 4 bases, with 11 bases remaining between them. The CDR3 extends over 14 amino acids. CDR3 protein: CASSAGGLGNTIYF. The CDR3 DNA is TGTGCCAGCAGCGCGGGGGGCTTGGGAAACACCATATATTTT.

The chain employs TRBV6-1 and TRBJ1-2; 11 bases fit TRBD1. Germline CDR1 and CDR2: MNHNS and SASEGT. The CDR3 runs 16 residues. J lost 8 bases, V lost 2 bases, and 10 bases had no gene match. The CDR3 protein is CASSEWGQGDSGGYTF. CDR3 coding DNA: TGTGCCAGCAGTGAATGGGGACAGGGGGATTCGGGAGGCTACACCTTC.

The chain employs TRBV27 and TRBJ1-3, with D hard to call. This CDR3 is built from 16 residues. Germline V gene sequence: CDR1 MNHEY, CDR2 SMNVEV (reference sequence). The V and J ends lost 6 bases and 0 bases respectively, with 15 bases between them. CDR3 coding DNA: TGTGCCAGCAGCCCGTGGCTGTCCAACTCTGGAAACACCATATATTTT. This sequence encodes CASSPWLSNSGNTIYF.

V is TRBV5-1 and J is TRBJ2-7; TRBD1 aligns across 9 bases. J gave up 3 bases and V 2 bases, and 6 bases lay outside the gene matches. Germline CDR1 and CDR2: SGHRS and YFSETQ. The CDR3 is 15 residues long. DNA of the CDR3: TGCGCCAGCAGCTTACCCTTGGGACAGGGCTACGAGCAGTACTTC. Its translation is CASSLPLGQGYEQYF.

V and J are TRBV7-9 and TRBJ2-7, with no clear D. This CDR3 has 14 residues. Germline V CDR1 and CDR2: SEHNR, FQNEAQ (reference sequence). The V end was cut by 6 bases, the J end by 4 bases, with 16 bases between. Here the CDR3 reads CASSHVRHFYEQYF. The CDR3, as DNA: TGTGCCAGCAGTCATGTACGACATTTTTACGAGCAGTACTTC.

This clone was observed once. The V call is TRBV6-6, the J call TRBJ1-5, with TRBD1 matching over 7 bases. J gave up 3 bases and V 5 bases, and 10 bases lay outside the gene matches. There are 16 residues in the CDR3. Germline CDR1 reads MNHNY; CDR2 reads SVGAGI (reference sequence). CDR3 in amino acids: CASSPYRGRDNQPQHF. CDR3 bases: TGTGCCAGCAGTCCTTACAGGGGACGGGACAATCAGCCCCAGCATTTT.

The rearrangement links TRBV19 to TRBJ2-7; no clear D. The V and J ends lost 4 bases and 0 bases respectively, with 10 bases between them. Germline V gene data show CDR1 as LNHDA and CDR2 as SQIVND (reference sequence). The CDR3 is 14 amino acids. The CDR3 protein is CASSSGHRSYEQYF. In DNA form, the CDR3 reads TGTGCCAGTAGTAGCGGTCATCGCTCCTACGAGCAGTACTTC.

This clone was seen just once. The CDR3 bases are TGTGCCAGCAGTGGGACAGGGCGGAATGAGCAGTTCTTC. Amino acids: CASSGTGRNEQFF. The chain has TRBV25-1 and TRBJ2-1, with 8 nucleotides matching TRBD1. Germline V gene data show CDR1 as MGHDK and CDR2 as SYGVNS. J lost 7 bases, V lost 4 bases, and 3 bases had no gene match. The CDR3 has 13 residues.

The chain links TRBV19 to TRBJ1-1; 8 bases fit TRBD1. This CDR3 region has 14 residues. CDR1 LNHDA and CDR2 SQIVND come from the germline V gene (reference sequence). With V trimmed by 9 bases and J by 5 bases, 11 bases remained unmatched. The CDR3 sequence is CASTAIQGATEAFF. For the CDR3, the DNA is TGTGCCAGCACGGCTATCCAGGGGGCGACTGAAGCTTTCTTT. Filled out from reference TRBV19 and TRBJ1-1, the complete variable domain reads DGGITQSPKYLFRKEGQNVTLSCEQNLNHDAMYWYRQDPGQGLRLIYYSQIVNDFQKGDIAEGYSVSREKKESFPLTVTSAQKNPTAFYLCASTAIQGATEAFFGQGTRLTVV.

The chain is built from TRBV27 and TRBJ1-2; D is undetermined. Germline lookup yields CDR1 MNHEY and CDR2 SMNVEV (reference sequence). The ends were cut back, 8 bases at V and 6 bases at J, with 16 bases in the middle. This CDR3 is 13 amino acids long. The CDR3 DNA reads TGTGCCAGCCCCCGGCCAAAGCGGAATGGCTACACCTTC. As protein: CASPRPKRNGYTF.

CDR3 sequence: CASRRMTHGYTF. The CDR3 DNA reads TGTGCCAGTAGGCGCATGACTCATGGCTACACCTTC. The chain uses TRBV19 and TRBJ1-2; D ambiguous. CDR3 length equals 12 residues. V dropped 6 bases and J dropped 6 bases, with 11 bases sitting between them. Per the germline V gene, CDR1 is LNHDA and CDR2 is SQIVND (reference sequence).

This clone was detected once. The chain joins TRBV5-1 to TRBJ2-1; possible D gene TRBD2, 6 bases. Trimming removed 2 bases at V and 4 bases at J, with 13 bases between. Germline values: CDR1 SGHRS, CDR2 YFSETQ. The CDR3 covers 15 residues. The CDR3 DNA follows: TGCGCCAGCAGCTTCGAGGGAGGCCCGTACAATGAGCAGTTCTTC. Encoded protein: CASSFEGGPYNEQFF.

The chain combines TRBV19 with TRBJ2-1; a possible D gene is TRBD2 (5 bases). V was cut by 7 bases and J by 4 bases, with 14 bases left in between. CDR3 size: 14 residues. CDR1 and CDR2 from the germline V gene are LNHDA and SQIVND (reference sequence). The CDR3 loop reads CASMGSSVYNEQFF. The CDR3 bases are TGTGCCAGTATGGGGAGTAGCGTATACAATGAGCAGTTCTTC.